Listed here are 2 T cell receptor beta chains from one sample, sequenced in a study of beta chain features in type 1 diabetes. Every isolated RNA sample was fully reverse transcribed, so sequencing captured expressed TCRB transcripts. Here immunoSEQ multiplex PCR was the method, and the copy in TCRdb shows in-frame clones only, minus some. The data hold about 360,000 clones, with roughly 12% observed a single time. Findings and caveats of the study: In all four CD4+ subsets, TCRB CDR3 length was significantly, moderately reduced in type 1 diabetes.

Their antigens are not known. The source material was naive CD4+ T cells from blood. Source of these receptors: a woman aged 18-35 years with type 1 diabetes.

In DNA, the CDR3 is TGTGCCAGCAGTGAGTCGCAGGGGTCCTACGAGCAGTACTTC. Translating it yields CASSESQGSYEQYF. The V gene is TRBV25-1, the J gene TRBJ2-7; D possibly corresponds to TRBD1 (6 bases). The CDR3 sequence is 14 residues long. V lost 3 bases and J lost 1, with 10 bases in between. CDR1 is MGHDK and CDR2 is SYGVNS in the germline V gene.

This clone was detected only a few times. The chain recombines TRBV7-2 with TRBJ2-7; 9 bases align to TRBD2. Germline loops: CDR1 SGHTA, CDR2 FQGNSA. The length of the CDR3 is 13 residues. V lost 11 bases to trimming and J lost 4 bases; unmatched junction nucleotides: 9. CDR3 loop: CADRELAGYEQYF. CDR3 nucleotide sequence: TGTGCCGACCGAGAACTAGCGGGTTACGAGCAGTACTTC.